A selection of T cell receptor beta chains follows, all from one sample in a study of T cell responses to AZD1222 COVID-19 vaccine. Some clones are missing from TCRdb's copy, which holds only in-frame ones; the method was immunoSEQ multiplex PCR. The table shows approximately 180,000 clones, with 70% to 90% occurring only once. This specimen consisted of peripheral blood, obtained on day 0 of AZD1222 vaccination. These receptors came from an adult in good health. Each CDR3 is given with its conserved first and last residue. A D gene is named only where the DNA matches it firmly.

V gene	D gene	J gene	CDR3 protein
TRBV12-5	NA	TRBJ2-1	CASGPPVGPEQFF
TRBV18	TRBD1	TRBJ1-6	CASSLTGDNSPLHF
TRBV6-5	TRBD1	TRBJ1-2	CASSPWDREGYGYTF
TRBV1	NA	TRBJ1-2	CTSSHQSGGTRGYTF
TRBV7-3	NA	TRBJ2-3	CASSDTRTDTQYF
TRBV3-1/TRBV3-2	NA	TRBJ2-5	CASSPLQGRETQYF
TRBV2	NA	TRBJ1-5	CASSDTVRPQHF
TRBV6-2/TRBV6-3	NA	TRBJ2-4	CASSPRDRKNIQYF
TRBV29-1	NA	TRBJ2-5	CSVAHRTQETQYF
TRBV7-3	NA	TRBJ1-2	CASSLLSGRRQGPGDYGYTF
TRBV7-2	TRBD2	TRBJ2-3	CASSLGLAGADTQYF
TRBV2	NA	TRBJ2-5	CASSKAFSQETQYF
TRBV19	NA	TRBJ1-2	CASSIDGVNYGYTF
TRBV11-2	TRBD1	TRBJ2-3	CASSSSGTGGTQYF
TRBV27	NA	TRBJ2-1	CASSLRYSYNEQFF
TRBV28	TRBD2	TRBJ2-7	CASSSPGLAGGSTYEQYF
TRBV20-1	NA	TRBJ2-1	CSARDNEQFF
TRBV9	TRBD1	TRBJ2-7	CASSVVQGADEQYF
TRBV28	NA	TRBJ1-5	CASSLTLTGNQPQHF
TRBV28	NA	TRBJ1-5	CASRTLSGTRVQPQHF
TRBV27	NA	TRBJ1-5	CASSLGGIQPQHF
TRBV6-5	NA	TRBJ1-4	CASKRQVAEKLFF
TRBV4-3	TRBD1	TRBJ2-6	CASSQDRQGFSGANVLTF
TRBV6-5	TRBD2	TRBJ2-3	CASRPGTSNTQYF
TRBV18	NA	TRBJ1-2	CASSPRGEDGYTF
TRBV28	NA	TRBJ1-2	CASSGAGHGYTF
TRBV24-1	NA	TRBJ2-5	CATSDGGVAQETQYF
TRBV9	TRBD1	TRBJ1-4	CASSLGGYRGRKLFF
TRBV5-1	TRBD1	TRBJ1-2	CASRLSGTANNYGYTF
TRBV28	TRBD1	TRBJ1-2	CASSGWTGANYGYTF
TRBV10-2	NA	TRBJ2-3	CASSESRPRRVTDTQYF
TRBV6-4	TRBD1	TRBJ1-5	CASSPTGGAGNQPQHF
TRBV5-1	NA	TRBJ2-5	CASSLGPLGKETQYF
TRBV15	TRBD1	TRBJ1-4	CATSREAATGEKLFF
TRBV7-2	NA	TRBJ2-7	CASSVSPGAELYEQYF
TRBV28	NA	TRBJ1-6	CASSGGTASSYNSPLHF
TRBV3-1/TRBV3-2	NA	TRBJ1-3	CASSQDTVAGNTIYF
TRBV30	NA	TRBJ1-4	CAWVRGTNEKLFF
TRBV7-2	NA	TRBJ2-1	CASSLVVRGSSYNEQFF
TRBV19	NA	TRBJ2-7	CASSIEAASSYEQYF
TRBV28	NA	TRBJ1-2	CASSSTGSANYGYTF
TRBV7-2	NA	TRBJ2-5	CASSDRADRTQYF
TRBV4-3	NA	TRBJ2-2	CASSQEQKVGVNAGELFF
TRBV3-1/TRBV3-2	TRBD1	TRBJ1-4	CASRSEQGGAFQKLFF
TRBV3-1/TRBV3-2	TRBD2	TRBJ2-1	CASSPIRTSGRARGRNEQFF
TRBV7-2	NA	TRBJ1-5	CASSLAVQGRSYSNQPQHF
TRBV2	NA	TRBJ1-1	CASNPPGAGVDNTEAFF
TRBV24-1	TRBD1	TRBJ2-2	CATRRGQNTGELFF
TRBV6-6	NA	TRBJ1-3	CASSPTILPGSGNTIYF
TRBV20-1	TRBD1	TRBJ2-4	CSAHRGNIQYF
TRBV2	TRBD2	TRBJ2-5	CASSEMGGPQETQYF
TRBV28	NA	TRBJ1-6	CASSFQSNSPLHF